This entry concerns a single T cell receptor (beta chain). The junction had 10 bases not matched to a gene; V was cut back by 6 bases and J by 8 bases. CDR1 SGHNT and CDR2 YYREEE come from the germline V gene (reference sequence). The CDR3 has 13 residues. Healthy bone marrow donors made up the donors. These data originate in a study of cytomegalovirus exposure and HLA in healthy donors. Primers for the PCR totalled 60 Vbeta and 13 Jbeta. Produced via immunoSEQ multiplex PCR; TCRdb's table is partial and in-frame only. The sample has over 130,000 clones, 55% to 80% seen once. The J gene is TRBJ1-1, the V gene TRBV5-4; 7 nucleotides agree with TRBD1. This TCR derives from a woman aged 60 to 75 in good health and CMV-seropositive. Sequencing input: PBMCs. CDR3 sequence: CASTDRGQREAFF. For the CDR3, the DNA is TGTGCCAGCACGGATAGGGGACAGAGAGAAGCTTTCTTT.